The present entry profiles one T cell receptor (beta chain) with its context. The data are from a study of blood T cell repertoires in COVID-19. Study context: Samples taken during acute and convalescent COVID-19 were collected in the United States, Italy and Spain. From T cells, B-cell-depleted T cells, or PBMCs came the material, which was cDNA or gDNA.

Authors' methods: Amplifying reference gene primers gave estimates of nucleated cell counts. The repertoire was sequenced with immunoSEQ multiplex PCR; TCRdb's copy has only in-frame clones and lacks some. Clone size and the V and J calls come from that table; the DNA yielded D and trimming. The top ten hold 6.3% of the sample, which has about 94,000 clones, roughly 84% seen once. The CDR3 sequence is 14 residues long. Germline values: CDR1 MDHEN, CDR2 SYDVKM. V was clipped by 4 bases and J by 2 bases, with 11 bases between them. The chain couples TRBV28 to TRBJ1-1, with a possible D match to TRBD1 (6 bases). What was sequenced was peripheral blood. The receptor was isolated from a man between 60 and 75 years old with acute or convalescent COVID-19. CDR3: CASSSGQLNTEAFF. DNA of the CDR3: TGTGCCAGCAGTTCCGGACAGCTTAACACTGAAGCTTTCTTT.